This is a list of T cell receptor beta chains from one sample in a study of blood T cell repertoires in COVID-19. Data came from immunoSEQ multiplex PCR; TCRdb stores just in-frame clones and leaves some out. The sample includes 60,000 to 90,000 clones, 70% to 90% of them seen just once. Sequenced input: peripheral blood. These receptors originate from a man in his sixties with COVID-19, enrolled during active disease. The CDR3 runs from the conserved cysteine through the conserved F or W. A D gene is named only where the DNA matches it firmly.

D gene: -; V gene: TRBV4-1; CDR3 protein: CASSPHELGLYEQYF
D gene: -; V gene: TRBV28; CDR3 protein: CASSSLRGRENYGYTF
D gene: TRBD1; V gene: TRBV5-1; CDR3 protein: CASSIRPTGEKTETQYF
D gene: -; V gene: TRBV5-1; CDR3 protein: CASSPRGGGYNEQFF
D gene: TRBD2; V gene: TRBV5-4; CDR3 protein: CASSATSGGAADTQYF
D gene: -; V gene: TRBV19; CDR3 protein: CASSMDTVGIVNTEAFF
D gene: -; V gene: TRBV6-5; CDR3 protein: CASRTFSATEAFF
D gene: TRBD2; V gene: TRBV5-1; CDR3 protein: CASSRSSGRAYEQYF
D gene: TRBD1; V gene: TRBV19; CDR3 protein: CASSTWTGQTQYF
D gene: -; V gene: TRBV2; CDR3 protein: CASSVQGNYGYTF
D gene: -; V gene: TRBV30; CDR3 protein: CAWSGQDRGAFF
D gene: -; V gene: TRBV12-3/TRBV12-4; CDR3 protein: CASSFRGRKTQYF
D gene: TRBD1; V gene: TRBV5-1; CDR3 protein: CASSPGTGGSQPQHF
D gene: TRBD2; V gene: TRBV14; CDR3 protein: CASSRRTSGSWQPHNEQFF
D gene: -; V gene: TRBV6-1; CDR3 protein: CASSEGGGFSPGELFF
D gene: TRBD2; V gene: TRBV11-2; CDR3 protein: CASSLALAGGGEQFF
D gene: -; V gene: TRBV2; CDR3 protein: CASSVLPEAFF
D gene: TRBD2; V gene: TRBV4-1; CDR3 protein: CASSLESPSGGAYIQYF
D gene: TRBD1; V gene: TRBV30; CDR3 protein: CAWSSGGYNSPLHF
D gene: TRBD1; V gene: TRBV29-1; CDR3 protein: CSVEYRGSSYNSPLHF
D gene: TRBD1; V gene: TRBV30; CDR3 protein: CAWSRTGGNGKLFF
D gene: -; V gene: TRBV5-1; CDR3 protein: CASSLTALNTEAFF
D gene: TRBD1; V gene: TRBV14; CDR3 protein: CASSWIRGALHF
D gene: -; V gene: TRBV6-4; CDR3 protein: CASRGAKGRSQPQHF
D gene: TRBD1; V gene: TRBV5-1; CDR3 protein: CASSSKTGVGNTEAFF
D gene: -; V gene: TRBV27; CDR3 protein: CASSYSSNYGYTF
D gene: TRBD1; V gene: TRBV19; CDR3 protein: CASSSWGDRRTGELFF
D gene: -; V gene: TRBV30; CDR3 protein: CAWRRQESSPLHF
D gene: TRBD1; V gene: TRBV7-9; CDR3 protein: CASSQRFTGARISNQPQHF
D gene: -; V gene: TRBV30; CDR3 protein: CAWSVRREVDEQYF
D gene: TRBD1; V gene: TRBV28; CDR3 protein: CASSFHGQGPGNTIYF